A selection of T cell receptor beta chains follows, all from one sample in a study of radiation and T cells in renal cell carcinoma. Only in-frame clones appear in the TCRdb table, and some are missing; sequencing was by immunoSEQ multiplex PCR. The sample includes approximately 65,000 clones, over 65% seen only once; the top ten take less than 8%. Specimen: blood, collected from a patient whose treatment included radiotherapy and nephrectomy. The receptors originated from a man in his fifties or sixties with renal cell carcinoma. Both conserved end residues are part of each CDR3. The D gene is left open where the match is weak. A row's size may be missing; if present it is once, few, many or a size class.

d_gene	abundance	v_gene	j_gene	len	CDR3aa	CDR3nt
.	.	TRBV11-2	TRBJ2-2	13	CASSPRSAGELFF	TGTGCCAGCAGCCCACGTAGTGCCGGGGAGCTGTTTTTT
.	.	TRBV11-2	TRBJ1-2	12	CASSLEGDGYTF	TGTGCCAGCAGCTTAGAAGGGGATGGCTACACCTTC
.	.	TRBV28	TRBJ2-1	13	CASSYLSQYEQFF	TGTGCCAGCAGTTACCTATCTCAGTATGAGCAGTTCTTC
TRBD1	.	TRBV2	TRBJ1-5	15	CASSDPGGGNQPQHF	TGTGCCAGCAGTGACCCAGGGGGGGGGAATCAGCCCCAGCATTTT
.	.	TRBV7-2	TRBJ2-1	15	CASSLVTSAFNEQFF	TGTGCCAGCAGCTTAGTGACTTCGGCATTTAATGAGCAGTTCTTC
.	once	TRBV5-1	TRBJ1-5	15	CASSSGVPPGGPQHF	TGCGCCAGCAGCTCGGGGGTCCCCCCGGGCGGACCCCAGCATTTT
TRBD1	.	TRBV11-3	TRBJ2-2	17	CASSFFSAQGATGELFF	TGTGCCAGCAGCTTTTTCTCTGCTCAGGGGGCCACCGGGGAGCTGTTTTTT
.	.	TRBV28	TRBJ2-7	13	CASAFVGSYEQYF	TGTGCCAGCGCGTTCGTTGGGTCATACGAGCAGTACTTC
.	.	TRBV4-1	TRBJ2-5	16	CASSQDQGLGAETQYF	TGCGCCAGCAGCCAAGATCAGGGGCTGGGTGCAGAGACCCAGTACTTC
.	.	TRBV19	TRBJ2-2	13	CASSSGRTGELFF	TGTGCCAGTAGTTCCGGACGGACCGGGGAGCTGTTTTTT
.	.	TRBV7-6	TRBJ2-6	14	CASSYNRGANVLTF	TGTGCCAGCAGCTACAACAGGGGGGCCAACGTCCTGACTTTC
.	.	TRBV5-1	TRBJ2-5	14	CASSLAGSQETQYF	TGCGCCAGCAGCTTGGCCGGGTCCCAAGAGACCCAGTACTTC
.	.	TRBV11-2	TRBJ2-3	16	CASSLRGGISTDTQYF	TGTGCCAGCAGCTTAAGGGGGGGGATTAGCACAGATACGCAGTATTTT
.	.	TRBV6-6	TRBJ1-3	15	CASSYEGGPGNTIYF	TGTGCCAGCAGTTACGAGGGGGGGCCTGGAAACACCATATATTTT
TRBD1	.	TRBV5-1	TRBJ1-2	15	CASSLEQGGYYGYTF	TGCGCCAGCAGCTTGGAACAGGGGGGATACTATGGCTACACCTTC
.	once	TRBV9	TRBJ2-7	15	CASSDQGAGTHEQYF	TGTGCCAGCAGTGATCAGGGAGCCGGTACCCACGAGCAGTACTTC
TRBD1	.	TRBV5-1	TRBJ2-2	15	CASSLEGQGFGELFF	TGCGCCAGCAGCTTGGAAGGACAGGGGTTCGGGGAGCTGTTTTTT
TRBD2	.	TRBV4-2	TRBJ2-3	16	CASSQRAGGPTDTQYF	TGTGCCAGCAGCCAGAGAGCGGGAGGCCCCACAGATACGCAGTATTTT
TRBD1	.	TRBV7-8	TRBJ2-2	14	CASSSGQITGELFF	TGTGCCAGCAGCTCGGGACAGATCACCGGGGAGCTGTTTTTT
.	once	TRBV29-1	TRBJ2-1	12	CSVEGTGNEQFF	TGCAGCGTTGAGGGGACGGGCAATGAGCAGTTCTTC
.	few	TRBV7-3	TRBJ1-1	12	CASSSLQGEAFF	TGTGCCAGCAGCTCCCTGCAGGGTGAAGCTTTCTTT
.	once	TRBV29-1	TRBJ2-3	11	CSVEGVDTQYF	TGCAGCGTCGAGGGCGTAGATACGCAGTATTTT
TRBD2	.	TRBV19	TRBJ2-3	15	CASSPRGGHTDTQYF	TGTGCCAGTAGTCCCCGGGGGGGCCACACAGATACGCAGTATTTT
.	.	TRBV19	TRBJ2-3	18	CASSIRGTTTTYTDTQYF	TGTGCCAGTAGTATTAGGGGGACTACCACCACCTACACAGATACGCAGTATTTT
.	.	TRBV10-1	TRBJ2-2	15	CASSEPGLKAGELFF	TGCGCCAGCAGTGAGCCAGGGCTTAAAGCCGGGGAGCTGTTTTTT
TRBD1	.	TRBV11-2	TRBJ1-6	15	CASSPTTGGNSPLHF	TGTGCCAGCAGCCCAACGACAGGGGGTAATTCACCCCTCCACTTT
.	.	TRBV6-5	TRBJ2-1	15	CASSLRGHYYNEQFF	TGTGCCAGCAGCCTAAGGGGACACTACTACAATGAGCAGTTCTTC
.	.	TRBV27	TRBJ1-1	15	CASSRSQGMNTEAFF	TGTGCCAGCAGTCGCTCACAGGGTATGAACACTGAAGCTTTCTTT
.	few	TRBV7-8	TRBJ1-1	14	CASSLGQLNTEAFF	TGTGCCAGCAGCTTAGGACAGTTGAACACTGAAGCTTTCTTT
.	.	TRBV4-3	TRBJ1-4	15	CASSQDRTGGEKLFF	TGCGCCAGCAGCCAAGATCGGACTGGAGGCGAAAAACTGTTTTTT
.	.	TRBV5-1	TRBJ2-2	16	CASSLGVLANTGELFF	TGCGCCAGCAGCTTGGGTGTACTTGCGAACACCGGGGAGCTGTTTTTT
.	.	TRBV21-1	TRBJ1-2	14	CASSKGYRGRGYTF	TGTGCCAGCAGCAAAGGGTACAGGGGCCGGGGCTACACCTTC
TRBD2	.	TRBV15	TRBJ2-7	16	CATSRARTSGGPEQYF	TGTGCCACCAGCAGAGCCCGTACTAGCGGGGGTCCCGAGCAGTACTTC
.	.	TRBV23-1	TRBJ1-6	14	CASGYSRGNSPLHF	TGCGCCAGCGGGTACTCCCGCGGGAATTCACCCCTCCACTTT
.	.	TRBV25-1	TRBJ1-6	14	CASSEFGTYSPLHF	TGTGCCAGCAGTGAATTTGGGACCTATTCACCCCTCCACTTT
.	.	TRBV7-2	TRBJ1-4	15	CASSFLGARDEKLFF	TGTGCCAGCAGCTTTTTGGGGGCGCGAGATGAAAAACTGTTTTTT
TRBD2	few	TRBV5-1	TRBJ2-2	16	CASSLLGTSGAGELFF	TGCGCCAGCAGCTTGCTAGGGACTAGCGGAGCCGGGGAGCTGTTTTTT
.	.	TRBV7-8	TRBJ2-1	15	CASSPAGQLYNEQFF	TGTGCCAGCAGCCCCGCAGGACAGCTCTACAATGAGCAGTTCTTC
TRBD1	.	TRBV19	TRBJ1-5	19	CASRARTGLRLYSNQPQHF	TGTGCCAGTAGGGCCCGGACAGGCCTCCGCTTGTATAGCAATCAGCCCCAGCATTTT
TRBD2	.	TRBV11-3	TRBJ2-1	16	CASTSFVAGAMDEQFF	TGTGCCAGCACCTCGTTCGTAGCGGGAGCTATGGATGAGCAGTTCTTC
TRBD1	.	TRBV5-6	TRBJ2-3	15	CASSLDRGPWDTQYF	TGTGCCAGCAGCTTGGACAGGGGCCCTTGGGATACGCAGTATTTT
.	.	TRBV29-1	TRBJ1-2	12	CSVVISERGYTF	TGCAGCGTTGTGATATCAGAGAGGGGCTACACCTTC
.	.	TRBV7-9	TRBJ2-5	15	CASSLDAGFGETQYF	TGTGCCAGCAGCTTAGATGCGGGATTTGGGGAGACCCAGTACTTC
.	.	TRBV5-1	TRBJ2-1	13	CASSLGTSNEQFF	TGCGCCAGCAGCTTGGGTACCTCCAATGAGCAGTTCTTC
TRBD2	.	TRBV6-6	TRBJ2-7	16	CASSYIPRGGVGEQYF	TGTGCCAGCAGTTATATCCCCCGGGGAGGGGTCGGCGAGCAGTACTTC
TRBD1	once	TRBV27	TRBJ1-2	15	CASSPDGQGNYGYTF	TGTGCCAGCAGTCCCGACGGACAGGGCAATTATGGCTACACCTTC
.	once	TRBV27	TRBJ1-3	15	CASSLSGGSGNTIYF	TGTGCCAGCAGTTTATCAGGAGGGTCTGGAAACACCATATATTTT
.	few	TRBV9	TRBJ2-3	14	CASSVQGRADTQYF	TGTGCCAGCAGCGTACAGGGGAGAGCAGATACGCAGTATTTT
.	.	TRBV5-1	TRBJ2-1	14	CASSLAFREDEQFF	TGCGCCAGCAGCTTGGCATTTAGGGAGGATGAGCAGTTCTTC
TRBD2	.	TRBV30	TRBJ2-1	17	CAWSVWGSGSSYNEQFF	TGTGCCTGGAGTGTATGGGGTAGCGGGAGCTCCTACAATGAGCAGTTCTTC
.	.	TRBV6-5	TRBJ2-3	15	CASSYSGGQADTQYF	TGTGCCAGCAGTTACTCGGGAGGTCAGGCAGATACGCAGTATTTT
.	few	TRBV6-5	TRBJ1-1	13	CASKRGADTEAFF	TGTGCCAGCAAGAGAGGGGCAGACACTGAAGCTTTCTTT
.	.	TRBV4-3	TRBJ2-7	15	CASSPRVGISYEQYF	TGCGCCAGCAGCCCGAGGGTTGGCATCTCCTACGAGCAGTACTTC
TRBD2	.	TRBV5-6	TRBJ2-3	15	CASTSAGLAGYTQYF	TGTGCCAGCACCTCGGCTGGGCTAGCGGGATATACGCAGTATTTT
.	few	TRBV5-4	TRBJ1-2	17	CASTLSLGRYEDYGYTF	TGTGCCAGCACCCTCAGCCTAGGCCGGTATGAGGACTATGGCTACACCTTC
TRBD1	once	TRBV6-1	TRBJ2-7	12	CAMRGQNYEQYF	TGTGCCATGAGGGGACAGAACTACGAGCAGTACTTC
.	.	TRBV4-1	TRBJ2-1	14	CASSQEGIYNEQFF	TGCGCCAGCAGCCAAGAGGGGATATACAATGAGCAGTTCTTC
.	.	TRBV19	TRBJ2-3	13	CASRRILTDTQYF	TGTGCCAGTAGGAGGATCCTCACAGATACGCAGTATTTT